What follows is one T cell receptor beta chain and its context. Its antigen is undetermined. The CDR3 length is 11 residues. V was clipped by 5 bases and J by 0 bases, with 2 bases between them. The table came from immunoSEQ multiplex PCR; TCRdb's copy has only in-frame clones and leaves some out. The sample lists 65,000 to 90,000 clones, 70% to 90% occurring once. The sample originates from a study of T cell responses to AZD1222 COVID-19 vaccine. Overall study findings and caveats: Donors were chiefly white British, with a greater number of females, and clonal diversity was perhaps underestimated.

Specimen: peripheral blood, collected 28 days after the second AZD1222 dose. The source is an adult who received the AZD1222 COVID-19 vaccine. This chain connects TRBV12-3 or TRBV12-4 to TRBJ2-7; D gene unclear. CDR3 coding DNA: TGTGCCAGCAGTAACTCCTACGAGCAGTACTTC. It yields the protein CASSNSYEQYF.